The 28 T cell receptor beta chains below come from one sample, sequenced in a study of tumor-infiltrating lymphocytes in oesophageal squamous cell carcinoma. From the PCR reads, TCRdb called clonotypes with MiXCR, one entry per CDR3 protein. The profile shows 15,000 to 20,000 distinct CDR3 sequences, around 39% of them singletons. Material for sequencing was esophageal tumor tissue. These receptors originate from a male donor with esophageal squamous cell carcinoma.

The V gene is TRBV4-1, the J gene TRBJ2-1; 8 bases match TRBD1. Near its end, the DNA agrees better with TRBJ2-7, so the J call may be wrong. This CDR3 contains 17 residues. Germline assignment: CDR1 MGHRA and CDR2 YSYEKL. CDR3 in DNA: TGCGCCAGCAGCCAAGTCTATTGGGGACAGGAGAGCTACGAGCAGTACTTC. This translates into CASSQVYWGQESYEQYF.

In its sample, this clonotype is medium-sized. The CDR3 DNA sequence: TGTGCCAGCAGTCAATGGGCGAACCAGCTCCAAGAGACCCAGTACTTC. Translation: CASSQWANQLQETQYF. This chain links TRBV6-8 with TRBJ2-5; no definite D call. V dropped 5 bases and J dropped 1 base, with 17 bases sitting between them. Germline CDR1 and CDR2: MNHGY and SAAAGT. The CDR3 consists of 16 residues.

About this clonotype: The CDR3 does not end in the conserved phenylalanine or tryptophan, so this is likely a read error. It is unclear where the CDR3 begins or ends on the DNA, so no DNA is shown, and the CDR3 is as TCRdb lists it. The genes are TRBV7-2 and TRBJ2-1; TRBD1, the table's D call, lacks a check against the DNA. Germline V gives CDR1 SGHTA, CDR2 FQGNSA. Inclusive of both ends, the CDR3 amounts to 18 amino acids. This CDR3 reads CASSLNSGGFIYGYTFGS.

The table lists this clonotype with many counts. This may be a read error: a much more frequent sequence differs by one nucleotide. The rearrangement uses TRBV7-2 and TRBJ2-7; 9 bases are a match to TRBD2. Germline V gives CDR1 SGHTA, CDR2 FQGNSA. This CDR3 spans 17 amino acids. Losses at the gene ends were 0 bases for V and 7 bases for J; bases not matched to a gene: 13. The DNA for the CDR3 is TGTGCCAGCAGCTTAGCGCCTAGCGGGACTGCCTACAATGAGCAGTACTTC. Encoded protein: CASSLAPSGTAYNEQYF. Full variable domain (remainder filled in from reference TRBV7-2 and TRBJ2-7): GAGVSQSPSNKVTEKGKDVELRCDPISGHTALYWYRQSLGQGLEFLIYFQGNSAPDKSGLPSDRFSAERTGGSVSTLTIQRTQQEDSAVYLCASSLAPSGTAYNEQYFGPGTRLTVT.

About this clonotype itself: The junction shows a germline mismatch at one end, possibly a read error. The chain combines TRBV6-2 or TRBV6-3 with TRBJ1-4; D may be TRBD1 (5 bases). Judging by the DNA end, TRBJ1-5 fits better; the J call may be wrong. The CDR3 contains 15 residues. Germline V gene lookup returns CDR1 MNHEY and CDR2 SVGEGT. The CDR3 is CASSYSTVRMQPQHF. CDR3 in DNA: TGTGCCAGCAGTTACTCGACAGTGAGGATGCAGCCACAGCATTTT.

This clonotype was counted at least ten times. V and J are TRBV5-1 and TRBJ2-1; D gene uncertain. Germline V gene sequence: CDR1 SGHRS, CDR2 YFSETQ. The CDR3 contains 13 residues. V lost 0 bases and J lost 9, with 10 bases in between. This CDR3 reads CASSLDLDREQFF. CDR3 in DNA: TGCGCCAGCAGCTTGGATCTGGACCGTGAGCAGTTCTTC.

Comment on this clonotype: The final CDR3 position lacks the conserved phenylalanine or tryptophan, pointing to a likely read error. It is unclear where the CDR3 begins or ends on the DNA, so no DNA is shown, and the CDR3 is as TCRdb lists it. This chain uses TRBV7-6 with TRBJ2-1. Germline-derived CDR1 and CDR2 are SGHVS and FNYEAQ. The CDR3 length is 15 residues, termini included. The CDR3 protein is CASSPDGLYGYTFGS.

Notes on this clonotype: Without the conserved terminal phenylalanine or tryptophan, this CDR3 likely stems from a read error. The DNA is omitted, as the CDR3 cannot be located on it reliably, and the CDR3 follows TCRdb's listing. The chain joins TRBV7-6 to TRBJ2-6; no check of the table's D call, TRBD1, against the DNA was made. Per germline, CDR1 SGHVS and CDR2 FNYEAQ. A total of 13 residues make up the CDR3, ends included. The CDR3 reads CASSPGGEQYFGA.

The table lists this clonotype with many counts. The conserved phenylalanine or tryptophan normally closing the CDR3 is absent here, so this likely arose from a read error. Because the CDR3's place on the DNA is in doubt, the DNA is left out and the CDR3 is given as listed by TCRdb. The CDR3 protein is CASSASTTDGYTFGS. The V gene is TRBV7-2, the J gene TRBJ2-5; the D call TRBD2 from the table was never checked on the DNA. The V gene's germline CDR1 is SGHTA and CDR2 FQGNSA. A total of 15 residues make up the CDR3, ends included.

The rearrangement joins TRBV7-9 to TRBJ2-6; D gene unclear. V was clipped by 5 bases and J by 0 bases, with 8 bases between them. This CDR3 spans 15 amino acids. CDR1 and CDR2 (germline): SEHNR, FQNEAQ (reference sequence). CDR3 sequence reads: CASSTVFSGANVLTF. The CDR3 bases are TGTGCCAGCAGCACAGTGTTCTCTGGGGCCAACGTCCTGACTTTC.

The rearrangement joins TRBV7-2 to TRBJ2-1; 10 nucleotides agree with TRBD2. Gene TRBJ2-7 matches the end of the DNA better, so the J call may be wrong. The CDR3 is made up of 15 amino acids. Germline V gene sequence: CDR1 SGHTA, CDR2 FQGNSA. The CDR3 loop is CASSLAAGGSYEQYF. The CDR3 coding sequence is TGTGCCAGCAGCTTAGCAGCGGGAGGGTCCTACGAGCAGTACTTC.

A single count supports this clonotype. The V call is TRBV7-2, the J call TRBJ1-5; TRBD1 might be the D (6 bases). This CDR3 contains 14 residues. Germline values: CDR1 SGHTA, CDR2 FQGNSA. Trimming removed 0 bases from V and 7 bases from J, with 10 bases in between. The DNA of the CDR3 is TGTGCCAGCAGCTTAGCAGGGGGAGGACAGCCCCAGCATTTT. Encoded protein: CASSLAGGGQPQHF. Based on the CDR3 plus reference TRBV7-2 and TRBJ1-5, the full variable domain is GAGVSQSPSNKVTEKGKDVELRCDPISGHTALYWYRQSLGQGLEFLIYFQGNSAPDKSGLPSDRFSAERTGGSVSTLTIQRTQQEDSAVYLCASSLAGGGQPQHFGDGTRLSIL.

V gene TRBV7-9 combines with J gene TRBJ2-7; D not certain. The CDR3 totals 12 residues. The ends were cut back, 0 bases at V and 2 bases at J, with 2 bases in the middle. CDR1 and CDR2 from the germline V gene are SEHNR and FQNEAQ (reference sequence). CDR3 coding DNA: TGTGCCAGCAGCTTAGCGCCCTACGAGCAGTACTTC. This sequence encodes CASSLAPYEQYF.

V usage is TRBV6-1 and J usage is TRBJ1-1, with D possibly matching TRBD1 (5 bases). TRBJ1-3 matches the DNA end more closely, so the J call is doubtful. CDR3 size: 15 residues. Germline values: CDR1 MNHNS, CDR2 SASEGT. The CDR3, as DNA: TGTGCCGTTTCATCTGCAGGGACCTCTGGAAACACCATATATTTT. This gives the protein CAVSSAGTSGNTIYF.

The sample holds many counts of this clonotype. This chain links TRBV24-1 with TRBJ2-3; the match to TRBD1 covers 9 bases. Losses at the gene ends were 9 bases for V and 2 bases for J; bases not matched to a gene: 8. Germline values: CDR1 KGHDR, CDR2 SFDVKD. The CDR3 is 15 amino acids. CDR3 nucleotides: TGTGCCACCCGGACAGGGGAGCGCGACACAGATACGCAGTATTTT. Translated: CATRTGERDTDTQYF.

In regard to this clonotype: An end of the junction differs from the germline gene, which may be a read error. The chain employs TRBV18 and TRBJ2-4; D may be TRBD2 (7 bases). This CDR3 comprises 13 residues. CDR1 is KGHSH and CDR2 is LQKENI in the germline V gene. In nucleotides, the CDR3 is TGTGCCAGCTCACCGCCGGGGGGCGGCACCCTCCACTTC. It yields the protein CASSPPGGGTLHF.

This clonotype was seen repeatedly, ten times or more. One base away lies a much larger clone, so this may be a sequencing read error. The chain couples TRBV6-1 to TRBJ2-1; D possibly corresponds to TRBD1 (6 bases). V lost 5 bases to trimming and J lost 10 bases, with 18 bases between them. CDR1 and CDR2 (germline): MNHNS, SASEGT. This CDR3 is built from 14 residues. In nucleotides, the CDR3 is TGTGCCAGCAGTAGACAGGTTAAATTCTACGAGCAGTTCTTC. This encodes CASSRQVKFYEQFF.

This clonotype turned up a few times. Compared with germline, one end of the junction differs, possibly owing to a read error. V usage is TRBV12-3 or TRBV12-4 and J usage is TRBJ2-4, with D possibly matching TRBD2 (5 bases). The CDR3 has 12 residues. The CDR3 sequence: CASSFVGSEQYF. Here the CDR3 DNA reads TGTGCCAGCAGTTTTGTTGGGAGCGAGCAGTACTTT.

The chain joins TRBV7-2 to TRBJ2-3; D remains ambiguous. The DNA end lines up better with TRBJ2-1; the J call may be wrong. Germline values: CDR1 SGHTA, CDR2 FQGNSA. This CDR3 spans 14 amino acids. CDR3 region: CASSLGRPGNEQFF. The CDR3 DNA sequence: TGTGCCAGCAGCTTAGGTCGGCCGGGCAATGAGCAGTTCTTC.

The rearrangement joins TRBV7-2 to TRBJ2-3; 12 bases align to TRBD2. CDR1 and CDR2 from the germline V gene are SGHTA and FQGNSA. Trimming took 2 bases from V and 4 from J; bases not matched to a gene: 10. The CDR3 is made up of 18 amino acids. Written as DNA, the CDR3 is TGTGCCAGCAGCTTACCCCTCCTAGCGGGAGGGCTATCAGATACGCAGTATTTT. This gives the protein CASSLPLLAGGLSDTQYF.

The chain couples TRBV7-1 to TRBJ1-6; D possibly corresponds to TRBD1 (5 bases). TRBV7-1 is reported as an ORF; its role is uncertain. V was shortened by 6 bases and J by 10 bases, with 13 bases between the two germline ends. There are 13 residues in the CDR3. Here the CDR3 DNA reads TGTGCCAGCAGGCTCAGGGTTGAATCACCCCTCCACTTT. This gives the protein CASRLRVESPLHF.

There are a few counts of this clonotype. V gene TRBV6-8 combines with J gene TRBJ1-3; D gene ambiguous. This CDR3 comprises 13 residues. Germline V gene data show CDR1 as MNHGY and CDR2 as SAAAGT. The V end lost 2 bases, the J end lost 8 bases, and 10 bases lay between the germline ends. CDR3 residues: CASSYETVHTIYF. For the CDR3, the DNA is TGTGCCAGCAGTTACGAGACGGTTCACACCATATATTTT.

By proportion, this clonotype is medium-sized. The V gene is TRBV11-2, the J gene TRBJ2-2; 7 positions agree with TRBD1. The germline gives CDR1 SGHAT, CDR2 FQNNGV. This CDR3 comprises 14 residues. V lost 5 bases to trimming and J lost 1 base; unmatched junction nucleotides: 1. The CDR3 sequence is CASSRQGNTGELFF. In nucleotides, the CDR3 is TGTGCCAGCAGCCGACAGGGGAACACCGGGGAGCTGTTTTTT.

The CDR3 nucleotides read TGTGCCAGCAGTGGCGGGCGTGGCTATGGCTACACCTTC. It is translated as CASSGGRGYGYTF. The chain links TRBV6-1 to TRBJ1-2; no clear D gene. The CDR3 sequence is 13 residues long. Germline-derived CDR1 and CDR2 are MNHNS and SASEGT. The ends were cut back, 4 bases at V and 4 bases at J, with 10 bases in the middle.

The table lists this clonotype with many counts. A clone one base away is much larger, so this may be a read error. V gene TRBV7-9 combines with J gene TRBJ2-7; no reliable D call. The CDR3 contains 9 residues. Germline assignment: CDR1 SEHNR and CDR2 FQNEAQ (reference sequence). The CDR3 bases are TGTACCCACTACAATGAGCAGTACTTC. It codes for CTHYNEQYF.

The table lists this clonotype with many counts. In this CDR3 the conserved last residue, phenylalanine or tryptophan, is missing, so a read error is likely. Because the CDR3's place on the DNA is in doubt, the DNA is left out and the CDR3 is given as listed by TCRdb. The CDR3 here is CASSLLASPP. The chain links TRBV12-3 or TRBV12-4 to TRBJ2-6; the DNA was not compared with TRBD2, the D call given in the table. The CDR3 length equals 10 residues, ends included.

The chain uses TRBV7-2 and TRBJ2-1; D call uncertain. The DNA matches TRBJ2-7 better at its end, which makes the J call doubtful. The length of the CDR3 is 12 residues. Germline V gene sequence: CDR1 SGHTA, CDR2 FQGNSA. The CDR3: CASSFSIYEQYF. The CDR3 DNA follows: TGTGCCAGCAGCTTTTCGATCTACGAGCAGTACTTC.

This clonotype was seen at least ten times. J is TRBJ2-2 and V is TRBV18; a possible D gene is TRBD1 (6 bases). CDR3 size: 13 residues. Germline V gene data show CDR1 as KGHSH and CDR2 as LQKENI. V was shortened by 3 bases and J by 5 bases, with 7 bases between the two germline ends. CDR3 nucleotides: TGTGCCAGCTCACCCACAGGGACCGGGGAGCTGTTTTTT. Its protein product is CASSPTGTGELFF.